Presented here are 19 T cell receptor beta chains from one specimen sequenced in a study of T cells after yellow fever vaccination. TCRdb reprocessed the 5' RACE reads with MiXCR, giving one entry per CDR3 protein. Among roughly 50,000 distinct CDR3 sequences listed, 7.4% were seen once. Source: CD8+ T cells sorted from PBMCs, taken more than 14 days after the first yellow fever vaccination. The receptors stem from a man aged 18 to 29 who received the YFV17D yellow fever vaccine.

This clonotype was seen at least ten times. CDR3 residues: CASRTLLAGSSYNEQFF. The DNA of the CDR3 is TGTGCCAGCAGAACCTTATTAGCGGGGAGCTCCTACAATGAGCAGTTCTTC. The V gene is TRBV6-2 or TRBV6-3, the J gene TRBJ2-1, with 8 bases matching TRBD2. V trimming: 6 bases; J trimming: 0 bases; junction bases outside the gene matches: 10. The length of the CDR3 is 17 residues. The germline V gene has CDR1 MNHEY and CDR2 SVGEGT.

This clonotype was seen repeatedly, ten times or more. The chain is built from TRBV4-2 and TRBJ1-5; no clear D gene. Per germline, CDR1 LGHNA and CDR2 YNFKEQ. V was cut by 4 bases and J by 2 bases, with 15 bases left in between. The CDR3 covers 16 residues. The CDR3 here is CASSRLGGAGNQPQHF. CDR3 sequence (DNA): TGTGCCAGCAGCCGCCTGGGAGGAGCTGGCAATCAGCCCCAGCATTTT.

This clonotype occurred many times. The V call is TRBV15, the J call TRBJ2-7; TRBD1 might be the D (6 bases). V was trimmed by 5 bases and J by 2 bases, leaving 16 bases between them. Germline V CDR1 and CDR2: LNHNV, YYDKDF (reference sequence). The CDR3 is 15 residues long. The DNA of the CDR3 is TGTGCCACCAGCTCGTCGGCGACAGGAGCCTACGAGCAGTACGTC. Residues: CATSSSATGAYEQYV.

This clonotype was seen a handful of times. The J gene is TRBJ2-1, the V gene TRBV3-1, with 11 bases aligning to TRBD2. With 1 base clipped from V and 1 base from J, the junction kept 9 bases outside the gene matches. The length of the CDR3 is 19 residues. In germline, CDR1 is LGHDT, CDR2 YNNKEL (reference sequence). CDR3 coding DNA: TGTGCCAGCAGCCAAGTGGGGCTAGCGGGGGGCCCTTCCTACAATGAGCAGTTCTTC. It translates to CASSQVGLAGGPSYNEQFF.

A remark on this clonotype: Being one base from a much bigger clone, this may be a read error. The V gene is TRBV19, the J gene TRBJ2-1; possible D gene TRBD1, 5 bases. Germline V CDR1 and CDR2: LNHDA, SQIVND (reference sequence). The CDR3 is made up of 13 amino acids. This CDR3 reads CASNITGYNEQFF. CDR3 coding DNA: TGTGCCAGTAATATAACAGGTTACAATGAGCAGTTCTTC. The complete variable domain, with remaining parts taken from reference TRBV19 and TRBJ2-1, reads DGGITQSPKYLFRKEGQNVTLSCEQNLNHDAMYWYRQDPGQGLRLIYYSQIVNDFQKGDIAEGYSVSREKKESFPLTVTSAQKNPTAFYLCASNITGYNEQFFGPGTRLTVL.

This clonotype was detected a few times. The CDR3 sequence is CASSLLRSAGTGELFF. As DNA, the CDR3 is TGCGCCAGCAGCCTACTGAGGAGCGCCGGCACCGGGGAGCTGTTTTTT. The rearrangement joins TRBV5-1 to TRBJ2-2, with no clear D. The germline V gene has CDR1 SGHRS and CDR2 YFSETQ. The CDR3 loop spans 16 amino acids. V was clipped by 4 bases and J by 4 bases, with 17 bases between them.

This clonotype appeared many times. CDR3 amino acids: CASSLRRVLLDEQFF. DNA for the CDR3: TGCGCCAGCAGCTTGAGGAGGGTCCTGTTGGATGAGCAGTTCTTC. The genes are TRBV5-1 and TRBJ2-1; D might be TRBD2 (6 bases). Germline V CDR1 and CDR2: SGHRS, YFSETQ. V lost 1 base and J lost 8, with 16 bases in between. The CDR3 loop spans 15 amino acids.

This clonotype showed up many times. The rearrangement links TRBV7-6 to TRBJ2-7, with D possibly matching TRBD1 (5 bases). The CDR3 has 14 amino acids. Trimming pared 6 bases from V and 1 base from J, leaving 13 bases between. Per germline, CDR1 SGHVS and CDR2 FNYEAQ. The CDR3 loop is CASRRGTTSYEQYF. CDR3 in DNA: TGTGCCAGCAGAAGGGGCACCACTTCCTACGAGCAGTACTTC.

This clonotype was detected ten times or more. This chain joins TRBV4-3 and TRBJ1-1, with D maybe TRBD1 (5 bases). Germline V gene lookup returns CDR1 LGHNA and CDR2 YSLEER. Trimming removed 0 bases from V and 3 bases from J, with 11 bases in between. This CDR3 spans 15 amino acids. The CDR3 spells CASSQDDSRYTEAFF. The CDR3 DNA reads TGCGCCAGCAGCCAAGATGACAGCAGGTACACTGAAGCTTTCTTT.

This clonotype was found many times. This chain links TRBV24-1 with TRBJ1-1; D unclear. The germline V gene encodes CDR1 KGHDR and CDR2 SFDVKD. With 5 bases removed from V and 5 bases from J, the gap between germline ends came to 11 bases. CDR3 length equals 13 residues. Written as DNA, the CDR3 is TGTGCCACCAGTGGGGATTCAGGAACTGAAGCTTTCTTT. Translating gives CATSGDSGTEAFF.

This clonotype was found many times. The V call is TRBV4-1, the J call TRBJ2-2, with D tentatively TRBD1 or TRBD2 (5 bases each). Germline V gene data show CDR1 as MGHRA and CDR2 as YSYEKL. CDR3 length equals 17 residues. Deletions cut 0 bases from V and 3 bases from J, with 14 bases between. This chain's CDR3 is CASSQDGGRSDTGELFF. For the CDR3, the DNA is TGCGCCAGCAGCCAAGATGGGGGTAGGAGCGACACCGGGGAGCTGTTTTTT.

In this sample, this clonotype turned up a few times. The V gene is TRBV20-1, the J gene TRBJ2-7; a weak D match, TRBD1 (7 bases). Germline assignment: CDR1 DFQATT and CDR2 SNEGSKA (reference sequence). V lost 5 bases to trimming and J lost 2 bases, with 28 bases between them. The CDR3 runs 18 residues. The CDR3, as DNA: TGCAGTGCTTGCATCCGGGACAGCCGACTAGTGTCCCCCTACGAGCAGTACGTC. Translation: CSACIRDSRLVSPYEQYV.

This clonotype was recorded many times. The rearrangement uses TRBV9 and TRBJ1-1; possible D gene TRBD1, 6 bases. The CDR3 has 15 amino acids. The germline V gene has CDR1 SGDLS and CDR2 YYNGEE. The V end lost 4 bases, the J end lost 0 bases, and 13 bases lay between the germline ends. The CDR3 DNA is TGTGCCAGCAGCCTGGGGGCCCAGATGAACACTGAAGCTTTCTTT. Translated, it gives CASSLGAQMNTEAFF.

This clonotype has at least ten counts. J is TRBJ2-7 and V is TRBV29-1; 9 bases map to TRBD1. The CDR3 sequence is 14 residues long. Germline V lookup: CDR1 SQVTM, CDR2 ANQGSEA. V was clipped by 0 bases and J by 5 bases; unmatched bases: 5. CDR3 bases: TGCAGCGTTGAAGATTGGGGGACAGGGAACGAGCAGTACTTC. This codes for CSVEDWGTGNEQYF.

The table lists this clonotype with many counts. The conserved final phenylalanine or tryptophan is absent from the CDR3, which likely points to a read error. Because the CDR3's place on the DNA is in doubt, the DNA is left out and the CDR3 is given as listed by TCRdb. This chain connects TRBV10-3 to TRBJ2-1; the table's D gene call, TRBD2, was not cross checked with the DNA. The CDR3 spans 13 amino acids, including both terminal residues. Germline V gives CDR1 ENHRY, CDR2 SYGVKD. CDR3 in amino acids: CAIKTSGGPNRYV.

This clonotype was seen ten or more times. This chain uses TRBV12-3 or TRBV12-4 with TRBJ2-2, with D unresolved. The CDR3 spans 12 residues. With 6 bases removed from V and 7 bases from J, the gap between germline ends came to 9 bases. CDR3 nucleotide sequence: TGTGCCAGCAGGGCAACCTTCGGGGAGCTGTTTTTT. Amino acids: CASRATFGELFF.

This clonotype was found many times. V usage is TRBV7-9 and J usage is TRBJ1-1; a possible D gene is TRBD1 (6 bases). The CDR3 covers 15 residues. Trimming left V 2 bases short and J 3 bases short, with 13 bases between. The V gene's germline CDR1 is SEHNR and CDR2 FQNEAQ (reference sequence). CDR3 region: CASSLSLTGHTEAFF. CDR3 sequence (DNA): TGTGCCAGCAGCTTAAGTCTTACAGGGCACACTGAAGCTTTCTTT.

This clonotype has a count of ten or more. The rearrangement joins TRBV7-2 to TRBJ2-1; possibly TRBD1 or TRBD2 for D (6 bases each). The CDR3 is made up of 15 amino acids. V was trimmed by 1 base and J by 9 bases, leaving 16 bases between them. Germline loops: CDR1 SGHTA, CDR2 FQGNSA. Here the CDR3 reads CASSLVSGEVSEQFF. The DNA of the CDR3 is TGTGCCAGCAGCTTAGTCTCAGGGGAGGTTAGTGAGCAGTTCTTC.

The sample holds many counts of this clonotype. This sequence joins TRBV12-3 or TRBV12-4 and TRBJ2-2, with TRBD1 matching over 8 bases. With 2 bases clipped from V and 6 bases from J, the junction kept 5 bases outside the gene matches. The CDR3 extends over 15 amino acids. The CDR3 sequence is CASSLSRGRPGELFF. CDR3 sequence (DNA): TGTGCCAGCAGTTTATCCAGGGGGCGCCCCGGGGAGCTGTTTTTT.